These T cell receptor beta chains were read from a single sample in a study of blood T cell repertoires in COVID-19. Libraries were prepared by immunoSEQ multiplex PCR; TCRdb keeps only in-frame clonotypes and omits some of them. The sample contains some 200,000 clones, 85% to 90% of which appear only once. Sequencing was performed on peripheral blood. These receptors originate from an older man with acute or convalescent COVID-19. Each CDR3 is given with its conserved first and last residue. D genes are given only for firm matches. Some rows have no size entry. The others give once, few or many, or a class for an expanded clone.

d_call	clone_size	v_call	j_call	cdr3_nt	cdr3_aa
TRBD1	.	TRBV18	TRBJ1-2	TGTGCCAGCTCACCTTCGCGACAGGGGGCATCAAGCTACACCTTC	CASSPSRQGASSYTF
TRBD1	once	TRBV18	TRBJ1-1	TGTGCCAGCTCACCACAGCCAGGGGGAAAAACTGAAGCTTTCTTT	CASSPQPGGKTEAFF
TRBD1	.	TRBV5-1	TRBJ2-5	TGCGCCAGCAGCCTAGGACAGGGAGAAGAGACCCAGTACTTC	CASSLGQGEETQYF
.	.	TRBV7-9	TRBJ2-3	TGTGCCAGCAGCTTAGAACGGGGTAGCACAGATACGCAGTATTTT	CASSLERGSTDTQYF
.	few	TRBV18	TRBJ1-2	TGTGCCAGCTCACCAAGTAGTCAGGGCGGCAACTATGGCTACACCTTC	CASSPSSQGGNYGYTF
.	.	TRBV14	TRBJ1-1	TGTGCCAGCAGCCAAGTTGGGGACTGGAAGAACACTGAAGCTTTCTTT	CASSQVGDWKNTEAFF
.	.	TRBV3-1/TRBV3-2	TRBJ1-5	TGTGCCAGCTTAAACTCGCGGGGGGGTAATCAGCCCCAGCATTTT	CASLNSRGGNQPQHF
TRBD2	.	TRBV10-3	TRBJ2-1	TGTGCCATCAGTGAGTCTGGGACTAGCGGGGGTGAGCAGTTCTTC	CAISESGTSGGEQFF
.	.	TRBV12-3/TRBV12-4	TRBJ1-5	TGTGCCAGCAGTTTACTATACGGTCAGCCCCAGCATTTT	CASSLLYGQPQHF
.	once	TRBV7-2	TRBJ1-1	TGTGCCAGCAGCAAACCGGGAGCGAACACTGAAGCTTTCTTT	CASSKPGANTEAFF
.	.	TRBV12-3/TRBV12-4	TRBJ1-1	TGTGCCAGCAGCACTCCCGGTCGGTCACAAGCTTTCTTT	CASSTPGRSQAFF
.	once	TRBV5-4	TRBJ1-5	TGTGCCAGCAGCTTGGGAGGGGGACACTCACAGCCCCAGCATTTT	CASSLGGGHSQPQHF
.	.	TRBV4-1	TRBJ1-5	TGCGCCAGCAGCCAAGCAGGGTCTCTTAGCAATCAGCCCCAGCATTTT	CASSQAGSLSNQPQHF
.	.	TRBV19	TRBJ2-6	TGTGCCAGTTGGCCGGGGGCCAACGTCCTGACTTTC	CASWPGANVLTF
TRBD1	.	TRBV5-1	TRBJ2-5	TGCGCCAGCAGCTTGTCTGCGACAGGGAGACCAGAGACCCAGTACTTC	CASSLSATGRPETQYF
.	.	TRBV7-3	TRBJ2-2	TGTGCCAGCAGCTTTGGACAGACCGGGGAGCTGTTTTTT	CASSFGQTGELFF
TRBD1	.	TRBV10-3	TRBJ2-2	TGTGCCATCAGTGTATTAGGACAGGGGGCCGCCGGGGAGCTGTTTTTT	CAISVLGQGAAGELFF
TRBD1	.	TRBV6-5	TRBJ2-5	TGTGCCAGCACCGACAGGGCCCGAGAGACCCAGTACTTC	CASTDRARETQYF
.	.	TRBV30	TRBJ1-2	TGTGCCTGGAGTGTGGAAAGACAGCCTCACACTAACTATGGCTACACCTTC	CAWSVERQPHTNYGYTF
.	.	TRBV18	TRBJ1-2	TGTGCCAGCTCACCCGGTGCATCTCCGGACTATGGCTACACCTTC	CASSPGASPDYGYTF
.	.	TRBV3-1/TRBV3-2	TRBJ2-7	TGTGCCAGCAATTTCAGGGGCTACGAGCAGTACTTC	CASNFRGYEQYF
TRBD2	.	TRBV5-1	TRBJ2-7	TGCGCCAGCAGCTTGGCCCCCCCGGGAGGCGAGCAGTACTTC	CASSLAPPGGEQYF
.	.	TRBV7-9	TRBJ2-3	TGTGCCAGCAGCTTAATGGCGGTACTCTCTAGCACAGATACGCAGTATTTT	CASSLMAVLSSTDTQYF
.	.	TRBV5-1	TRBJ2-5	TGCGCCAGCGCTGAAGGTGTTAGCTGGGAGACCCAGTACTTC	CASAEGVSWETQYF
.	.	TRBV7-9	TRBJ2-2	TGTGCCAGCAGACCTATGGTAGCGAACACCGGGGAGCTGTTTTTT	CASRPMVANTGELFF
TRBD2	.	TRBV28	TRBJ2-3	TGTGCCAGCGGAGAGAGCGGGAGGCTCGATACGCAGTATTTT	CASGESGRLDTQYF
.	once	TRBV5-1	TRBJ2-7	TGCGCCAGCAGCTTGGAGGGAGGACTATACGAGCAGTACTTC	CASSLEGGLYEQYF
TRBD1	.	TRBV9	TRBJ1-1	TGTGCCAGCAGCCCCCGGGACAGTAACACTGAAGCTTTCTTT	CASSPRDSNTEAFF
.	once	TRBV5-1	TRBJ2-7	TGCGCCAGCAGCTTGCGGGGGTCGTCAAGGGAGCAGTACTTC	CASSLRGSSREQYF
.	.	TRBV6-4	TRBJ2-6	TGTGCCAGCAGTGACAGTACAGCCTCTGGGGCCAACGTCCTGACTTTC	CASSDSTASGANVLTF
TRBD1	.	TRBV28	TRBJ2-6	TGTGCCCTCCAGACAGGGCCCGGGGCCAACGTCCTGACTTTC	CALQTGPGANVLTF
TRBD1	.	TRBV24-1	TRBJ1-5	TGTGCCACCAGTGATTCTGAAAGGGGGCATGATCAGCCCCAGCATTTT	CATSDSERGHDQPQHF
TRBD2	.	TRBV7-8	TRBJ2-3	TGTGCCAGCAGCTTAGCGCAGCGGGAGTGGGATACGCAGTATTTT	CASSLAQREWDTQYF
TRBD1	once	TRBV18	TRBJ1-3	TGTGCCACCTCGACGACAACGCAGGGGGTGTCTGGAAACACCATATATTTT	CATSTTTQGVSGNTIYF
.	once	TRBV2	TRBJ1-3	TGTGCCAGCAGTCGCCGGGACATCGCTAACTCTGGAAACACCATATATTTT	CASSRRDIANSGNTIYF
TRBD1	.	TRBV24-1	TRBJ2-1	TGTGCCACCAGTGACGCCGGGACAGGGCAGCATGAGCAGTTCTTC	CATSDAGTGQHEQFF
.	once	TRBV6-5	TRBJ1-4	TGTGCCAGCAGTCCCACAGGGACTAATGAAAAACTGTTTTTT	CASSPTGTNEKLFF
TRBD2	few	TRBV5-1	TRBJ2-3	TGCGCCAGCAGCTTGAGCGGGAGGGCCTCAGATACGCAGTATTTT	CASSLSGRASDTQYF
.	once	TRBV5-1	TRBJ2-5	TGCGCCAGCAGCCGGAACGGTCAGGGGGAGACCCAGTACTTC	CASSRNGQGETQYF
TRBD1	.	TRBV3-1/TRBV3-2	TRBJ2-2	TGTGCCAGCAGCCAACCAGGGGGAATCGGGGAGCTGTTTTTT	CASSQPGGIGELFF